Shown below are 10 T cell receptor beta chains from a single sample sequenced in a study of shared clonotypes between healthy human individuals. Sequenced by immunoSEQ multiplex PCR; TCRdb stores in-frame clones only, minus some. The sample yields some 1.5 million clones, 98% seen once. The sequenced sample consisted of naive CD4+ T cells sorted from blood. Subset in this sample: CD45RA+ positively selected. Receptor source: a young man in good health.

The chain couples TRBV29-1 to TRBJ2-1, with TRBD2 matching over 13 bases. V lost 5 bases, J lost 5 bases, and 9 bases stayed unmatched. This CDR3 is built from 16 residues. CDR1 and CDR2 (germline): SQVTM, ANQGSEA. The CDR3: CSVWGSGLAGHNEQFF. DNA for the CDR3: TGCAGCGTTTGGGGGTCGGGACTAGCGGGACACAATGAGCAGTTCTTC.

The rearrangement uses TRBV19 and TRBJ2-2; 9 positions match TRBD2. With V trimmed by 5 bases and J by 4 bases, 8 bases remained unmatched. Germline V gene lookup returns CDR1 LNHDA and CDR2 SQIVND (reference sequence). The CDR3 is 16 residues long. CDR3 bases: TGTGCCAGTAGTTTATTAGCGGGAGTGAGCACCGGGGAGCTGTTTTTT. Its protein is CASSLLAGVSTGELFF.

The V and J genes are TRBV2 and TRBJ2-3; D is ambiguous. With 9 bases removed from V and 0 bases from J, the gap between germline ends came to 10 bases. The CDR3 spans 13 residues. Germline values: CDR1 SNHLY, CDR2 FYNNEI. The CDR3 loop reads CARSDASTDTQYF. CDR3 in DNA: TGTGCCAGGTCCGACGCTAGCACAGATACGCAGTATTTT.

J is TRBJ2-3 and V is TRBV27; 9 bases are a match to TRBD1. CDR1 and CDR2 (germline): MNHEY, SMNVEV (reference sequence). CDR3 length equals 17 residues. Losses at the gene ends were 1 base for V and 0 bases for J; bases not matched to a gene: 5. CDR3 nucleotide sequence: TGTGCCAGCAGTTTATTCAACAGGGGGCAAAGCACAGATACGCAGTATTTT. Protein: CASSLFNRGQSTDTQYF.

The sample holds one count of this clone. The V gene is TRBV5-5, the J gene TRBJ2-1, with D maybe TRBD2 (6 bases). This CDR3 has 17 residues. V lost 2 bases to trimming and J lost 1 base, with 16 bases between them. The germline V gene has CDR1 SGHKS and CDR2 YYEKEE (reference sequence). The CDR3 region is CASSLAEGLGSYNEQFF. CDR3 sequence (DNA): TGTGCCAGCAGCTTAGCGGAGGGGCTCGGGTCCTACAATGAGCAGTTCTTC.

The chain joins TRBV12-5 to TRBJ2-1; 9 bases map to TRBD1. The CDR3 totals 17 residues. Germline V gives CDR1 LGHNT, CDR2 FRNRAP. J was trimmed by 9 bases and V by 0 bases; bases with no gene match: 12. CDR3 sequence: CASGLVSVQGARVEQFF. The CDR3 nucleotides are TGTGCTAGTGGTTTGGTATCTGTACAGGGGGCCCGGGTTGAGCAGTTCTTC.

This chain connects TRBV2 to TRBJ2-5; 8 nucleotides align to TRBD1. Losses at the gene ends were 7 bases for V and 10 bases for J; bases not matched to a gene: 5. This CDR3 contains 11 residues. Germline assignment: CDR1 SNHLY and CDR2 FYNNEI. CDR3 in DNA: TGTGCCAGCACTGACGGACAGGGCCAGTACTTC. Encoded protein: CASTDGQGQYF.

The chain combines TRBV7-8 with TRBJ1-4; tentative D call: TRBD1 (5 bases). Germline values: CDR1 SGHVS, CDR2 FQNEAQ. This CDR3 is built from 13 residues. V was pared by 5 bases and J by 8 bases, with 12 bases between. The CDR3 DNA reads as TGTGCCAGCAGCCGAGACGGGGGGGAAAAACTGTTTTTT. Translation gives CASSRDGGEKLFF.

This chain uses TRBV15 with TRBJ2-2; no clear D gene. The V end lost 2 bases, the J end lost 3 bases, and 4 bases lay between the germline ends. CDR1 is LNHNV, CDR2 YYDKDF, per germline (reference sequence). The CDR3 has 13 residues. The CDR3 DNA is TGTGCCACCAGCAGAACCTACACCGGGGAGCTGTTTTTT. The encoded protein is CATSRTYTGELFF.

CDR3 sequence (DNA): TGTGCCATCAGTGAAGGCCCAGGCGGAGGGGCGGGCACAGATACGCAGTATTTT. Amino acid sequence: CAISEGPGGGAGTDTQYF. The V gene is TRBV10-3, the J gene TRBJ2-3; TRBD2 might be the D (6 bases). The germline V and J ends were trimmed by 3 bases and 1 base, with 20 bases remaining between them. The CDR3 loop spans 18 amino acids. Germline V gene lookup returns CDR1 ENHRY and CDR2 SYGVKD.